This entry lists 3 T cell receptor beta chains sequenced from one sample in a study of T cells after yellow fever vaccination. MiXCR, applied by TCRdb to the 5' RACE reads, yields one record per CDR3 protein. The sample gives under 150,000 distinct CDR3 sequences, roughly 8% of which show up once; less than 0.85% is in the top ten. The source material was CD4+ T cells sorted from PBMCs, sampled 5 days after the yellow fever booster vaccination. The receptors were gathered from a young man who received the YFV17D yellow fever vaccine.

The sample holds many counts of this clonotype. The CDR3 DNA sequence: TGTGCCAGCAGCCCCGGGACAGGGTTCGGGGTATATTTT. Amino acid sequence: CASSPGTGFGVYF. V is TRBV14 and J is TRBJ1-3; 9 bases align to TRBD1. The ends lost 4 bases at V and 14 bases at J; junction bases unmatched: 9. Germline assignment: CDR1 SGHDN and CDR2 FVKESK. CDR3 length equals 13 residues.

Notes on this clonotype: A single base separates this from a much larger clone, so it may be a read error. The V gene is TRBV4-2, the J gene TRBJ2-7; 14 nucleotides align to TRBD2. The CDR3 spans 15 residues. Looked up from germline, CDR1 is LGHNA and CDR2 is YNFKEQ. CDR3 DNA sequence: TGTGCCAGCAGCCAAGGGACTAGCGGGAGGAACGAGCGGTACTTC. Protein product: CASSQGTSGRNERYF.

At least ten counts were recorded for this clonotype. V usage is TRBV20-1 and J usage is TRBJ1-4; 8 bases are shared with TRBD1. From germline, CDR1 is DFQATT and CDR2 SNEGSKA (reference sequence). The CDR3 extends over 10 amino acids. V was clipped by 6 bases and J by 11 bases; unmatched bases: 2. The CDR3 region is CSAGDRKLFF. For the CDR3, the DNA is TGCAGTGCCGGGGACAGGAAACTGTTTTTT.